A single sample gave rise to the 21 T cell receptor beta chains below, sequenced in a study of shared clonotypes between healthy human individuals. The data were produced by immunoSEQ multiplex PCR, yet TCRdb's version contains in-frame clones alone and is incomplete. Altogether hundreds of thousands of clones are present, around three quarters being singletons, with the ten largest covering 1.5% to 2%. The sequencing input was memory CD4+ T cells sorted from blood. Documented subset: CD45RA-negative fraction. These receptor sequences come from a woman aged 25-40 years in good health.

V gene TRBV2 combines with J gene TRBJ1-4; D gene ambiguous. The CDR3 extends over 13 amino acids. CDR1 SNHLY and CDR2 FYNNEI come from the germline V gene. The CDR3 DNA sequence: TGTGGCCCGGCTGGCGCAACTAATGAAAAACTGTTTTTT. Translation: CGPAGATNEKLFF.

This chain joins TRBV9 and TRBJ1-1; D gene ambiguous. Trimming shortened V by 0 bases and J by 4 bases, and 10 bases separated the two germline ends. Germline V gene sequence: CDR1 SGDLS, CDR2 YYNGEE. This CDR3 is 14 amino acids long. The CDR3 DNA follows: TGTGCCAGCAGCGTAGTGTCTGACCCCACTGAAGCTTTCTTT. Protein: CASSVVSDPTEAFF.

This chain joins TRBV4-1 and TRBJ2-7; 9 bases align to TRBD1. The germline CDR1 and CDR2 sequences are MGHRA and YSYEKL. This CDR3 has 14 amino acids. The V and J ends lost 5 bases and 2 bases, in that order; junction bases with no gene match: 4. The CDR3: CASSYGTGPYEQYF. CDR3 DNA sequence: TGCGCCAGCAGCTACGGGACAGGGCCCTACGAGCAGTACTTC.

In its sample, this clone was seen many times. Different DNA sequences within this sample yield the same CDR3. The CDR3 coding sequence is TGCGCCAGCAGCCCCTCGGCGGGCTATGGCTACACCTTC. The encoded protein is CASSPSAGYGYTF. The rearrangement joins TRBV4-1 to TRBJ1-2; D is ambiguous. This CDR3 is 13 amino acids long. Trimming shortened V by 4 bases and J by 4 bases, and 10 bases separated the two germline ends. Germline V gives CDR1 MGHRA, CDR2 YSYEKL.

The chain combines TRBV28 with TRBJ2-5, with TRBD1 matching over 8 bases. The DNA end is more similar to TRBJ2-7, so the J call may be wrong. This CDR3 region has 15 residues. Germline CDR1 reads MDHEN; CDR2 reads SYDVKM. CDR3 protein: CASSFYRDRTYEQYF. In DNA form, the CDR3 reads TGTGCCAGCAGTTTCTACCGGGACAGGACCTACGAGCAGTACTTC.

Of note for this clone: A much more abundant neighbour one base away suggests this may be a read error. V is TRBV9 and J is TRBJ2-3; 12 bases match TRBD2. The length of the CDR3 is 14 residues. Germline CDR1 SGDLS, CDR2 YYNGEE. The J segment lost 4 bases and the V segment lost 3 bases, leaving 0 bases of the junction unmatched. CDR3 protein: CASSASGRADTQYF. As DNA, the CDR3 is TGTGCCAGCAGCGCTAGCGGGAGGGCAGATACGCAGTATTTT.

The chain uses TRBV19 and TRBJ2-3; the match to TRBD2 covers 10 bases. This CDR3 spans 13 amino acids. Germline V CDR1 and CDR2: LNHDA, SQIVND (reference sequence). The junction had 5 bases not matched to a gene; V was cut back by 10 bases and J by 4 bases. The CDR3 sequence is CATERGGADTQYF. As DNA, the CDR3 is TGTGCCACCGAGCGGGGGGGGGCAGATACGCAGTATTTT.

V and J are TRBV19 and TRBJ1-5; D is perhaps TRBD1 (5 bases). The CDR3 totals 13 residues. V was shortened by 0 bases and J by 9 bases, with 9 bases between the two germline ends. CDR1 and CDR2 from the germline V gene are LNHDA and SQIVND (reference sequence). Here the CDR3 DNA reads TGTGCCAGTAGTATAGATCGCGGGGGGCCCCAGCATTTT. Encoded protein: CASSIDRGGPQHF. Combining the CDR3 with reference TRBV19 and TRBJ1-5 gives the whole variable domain DGGITQSPKYLFRKEGQNVTLSCEQNLNHDAMYWYRQDPGQGLRLIYYSQIVNDFQKGDIAEGYSVSREKKESFPLTVTSAQKNPTAFYLCASSIDRGGPQHFGDGTRLSIL.

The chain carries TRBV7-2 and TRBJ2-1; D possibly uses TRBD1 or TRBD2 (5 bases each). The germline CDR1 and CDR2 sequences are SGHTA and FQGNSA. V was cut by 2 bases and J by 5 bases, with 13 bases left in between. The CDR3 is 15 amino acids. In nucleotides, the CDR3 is TGTGCCAGCAGCTTACAGGGAGTTCTAAACAATGAGCAGTTCTTC. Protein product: CASSLQGVLNNEQFF.

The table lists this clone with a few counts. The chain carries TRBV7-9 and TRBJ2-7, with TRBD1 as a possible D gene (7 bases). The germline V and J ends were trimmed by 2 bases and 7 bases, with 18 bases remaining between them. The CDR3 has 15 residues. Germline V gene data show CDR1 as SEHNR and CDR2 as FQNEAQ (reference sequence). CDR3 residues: CASSLRGTEAREQYF. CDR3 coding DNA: TGTGCCAGCAGCTTACGGGGGACAGAGGCGAGGGAGCAGTACTTC.

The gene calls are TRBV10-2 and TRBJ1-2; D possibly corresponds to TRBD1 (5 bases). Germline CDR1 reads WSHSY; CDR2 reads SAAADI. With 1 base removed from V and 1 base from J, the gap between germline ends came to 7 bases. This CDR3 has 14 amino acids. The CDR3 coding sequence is TGCGCCAGCAGTGAGTTTAGGGGTAACTATGGCTACACCTTC. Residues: CASSEFRGNYGYTF.

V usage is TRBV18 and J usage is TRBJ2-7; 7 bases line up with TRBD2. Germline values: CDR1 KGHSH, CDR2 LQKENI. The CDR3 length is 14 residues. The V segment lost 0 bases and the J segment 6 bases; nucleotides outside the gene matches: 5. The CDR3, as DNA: TGTGCCAGCTCACCACCGGGAGGGCCCGGCGAGCAGTACTTC. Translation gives CASSPPGGPGEQYF.

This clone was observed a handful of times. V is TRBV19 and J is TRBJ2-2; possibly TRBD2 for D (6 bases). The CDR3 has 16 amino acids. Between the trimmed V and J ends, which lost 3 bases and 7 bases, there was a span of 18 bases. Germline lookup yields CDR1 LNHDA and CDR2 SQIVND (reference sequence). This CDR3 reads CASSIGGGGRGGELFF. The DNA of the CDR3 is TGTGCCAGTAGTATCGGAGGTGGAGGGAGAGGCGGGGAGCTGTTTTTT.

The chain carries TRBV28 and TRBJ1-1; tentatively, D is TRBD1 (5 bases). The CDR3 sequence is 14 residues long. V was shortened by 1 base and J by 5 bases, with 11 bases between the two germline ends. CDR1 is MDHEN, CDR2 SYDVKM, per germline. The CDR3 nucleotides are TGTGCCAGCAGTTTATCTTCAGGGTTTACTGAAGCTTTCTTT. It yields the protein CASSLSSGFTEAFF.

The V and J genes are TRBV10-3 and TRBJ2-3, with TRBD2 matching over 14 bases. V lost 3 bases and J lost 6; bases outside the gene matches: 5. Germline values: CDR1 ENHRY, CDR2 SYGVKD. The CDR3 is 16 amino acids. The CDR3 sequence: CAISDPGLAGADTQYF. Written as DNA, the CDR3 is TGTGCCATCAGTGATCCGGGACTAGCGGGAGCGGATACGCAGTATTTT.

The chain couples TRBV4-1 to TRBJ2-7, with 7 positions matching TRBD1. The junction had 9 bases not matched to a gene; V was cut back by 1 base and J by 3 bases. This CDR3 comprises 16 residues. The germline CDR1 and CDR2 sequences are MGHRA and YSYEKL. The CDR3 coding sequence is TGCGCCAGCAGCCAAGCTAGGGGGACAGACTACTACGAGCAGTACTTC. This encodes CASSQARGTDYYEQYF.

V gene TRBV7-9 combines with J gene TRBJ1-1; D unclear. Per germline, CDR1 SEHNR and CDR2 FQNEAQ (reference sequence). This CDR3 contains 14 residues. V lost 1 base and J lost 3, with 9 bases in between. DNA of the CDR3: TGTGCCAGCAGCTTAGGAGCGGCGGACACTGAAGCTTTCTTT. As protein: CASSLGAADTEAFF.

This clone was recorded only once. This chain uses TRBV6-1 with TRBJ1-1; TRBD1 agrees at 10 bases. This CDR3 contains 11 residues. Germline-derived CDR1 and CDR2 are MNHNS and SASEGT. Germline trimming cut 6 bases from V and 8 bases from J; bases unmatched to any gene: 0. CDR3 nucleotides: TGTGCCAGCAGGGACAGGGGGGAAGCTTTCTTT. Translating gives CASRDRGEAFF.

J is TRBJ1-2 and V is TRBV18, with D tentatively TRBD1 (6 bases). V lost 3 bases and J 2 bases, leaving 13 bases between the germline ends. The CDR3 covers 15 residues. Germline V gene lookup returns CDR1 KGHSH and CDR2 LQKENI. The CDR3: CASSPGQQRNYGYTF. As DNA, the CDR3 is TGTGCCAGCTCACCGGGACAACAGAGAAACTATGGCTACACCTTC.

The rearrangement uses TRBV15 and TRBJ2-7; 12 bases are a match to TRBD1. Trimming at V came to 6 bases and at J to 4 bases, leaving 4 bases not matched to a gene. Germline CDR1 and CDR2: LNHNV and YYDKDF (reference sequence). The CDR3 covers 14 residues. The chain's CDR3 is CATREGQGAYEQYF. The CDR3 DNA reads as TGTGCCACCAGAGAGGGACAGGGGGCATACGAGCAGTACTTC. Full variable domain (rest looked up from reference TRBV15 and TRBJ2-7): DAMVIQNPRYQVTQFGKPVTLSCSQTLNHNVMYWYQQKSSQAPKLLFHYYDKDFNNEADTPDNFQSRRPNTSFCFLDIRSPGLGDTAMYLCATREGQGAYEQYFGPGTRLTVT.

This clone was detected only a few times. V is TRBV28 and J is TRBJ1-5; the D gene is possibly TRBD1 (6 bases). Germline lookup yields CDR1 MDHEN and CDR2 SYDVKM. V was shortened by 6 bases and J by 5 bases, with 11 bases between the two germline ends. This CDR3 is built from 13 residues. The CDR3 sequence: CASRLQGYQPQHF. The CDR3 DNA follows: TGTGCCAGCAGGCTCCAGGGGTATCAGCCCCAGCATTTT.